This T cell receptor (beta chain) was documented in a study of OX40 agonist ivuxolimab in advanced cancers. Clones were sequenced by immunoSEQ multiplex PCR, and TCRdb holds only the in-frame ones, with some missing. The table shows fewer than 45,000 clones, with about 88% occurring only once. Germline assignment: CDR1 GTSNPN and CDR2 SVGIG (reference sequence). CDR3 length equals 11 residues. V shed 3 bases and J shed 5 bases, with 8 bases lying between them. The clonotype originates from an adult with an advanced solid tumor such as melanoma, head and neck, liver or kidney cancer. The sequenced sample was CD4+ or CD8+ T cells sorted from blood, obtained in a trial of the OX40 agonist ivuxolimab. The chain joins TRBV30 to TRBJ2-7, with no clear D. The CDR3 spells CAWRDRDEQYF. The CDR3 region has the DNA TGTGCCTGGAGGGATCGGGACGAGCAGTACTTC.